A selection of T cell receptor beta chains follows, all from one sample in a study of blood T cell repertoires in COVID-19. Repertoires were generated with immunoSEQ multiplex PCR, while TCRdb's copy carries only in-frame clones and drops some. The sample has 160,000 or so clones; around 80% are singletons. Specimen: PBMCs or T cells enriched from blood (not recorded which). The receptors shown here come from a woman aged 60 to 75 who had recovered from COVID-19. Each CDR3 is given with its conserved first and last residue. The D gene is left open where the match is weak. Clone size, where shown, is once, few, many, or a class for clones that have expanded.

v_gene	j_gene	d_gene	abundance	CDR3nt	CDR3aa
TRBV6-5	TRBJ2-7	.	.	TGTGCCAGCAGTTACTCGGGCAGGGCAAGCGAGCAGTACTTC	CASSYSGRASEQYF
TRBV30	TRBJ1-2	TRBD1	.	TGTGCCTGGAGAATCACAGGGGGGCATGGCTACACCTTC	CAWRITGGHGYTF
TRBV3-1/TRBV3-2	TRBJ2-7	.	.	TGTGCCAGCAGCCAAGCCATGACTGGATCCTACGAGCAGTACTTC	CASSQAMTGSYEQYF
TRBV7-2	TRBJ1-5	.	.	TGTGCCAGCAGCTTAGACTGGACAGACAATCAGCCCCAGCATTTT	CASSLDWTDNQPQHF
TRBV6-1	TRBJ2-3	TRBD1	.	TGTGCCAGCAGTGAAGGGGACAGGGGGTTTGGAGATACGCAGTATTTT	CASSEGDRGFGDTQYF
TRBV14	TRBJ2-6	.	.	TGTGCCAGCAGCAATCAGGACTCAGGGGCCAACGTCCTGACTTTC	CASSNQDSGANVLTF
TRBV2	TRBJ1-5	TRBD1	once	TGTGCCAGCAGCGGACAGGGATATAGCAATCAGCCCCAGCATTTT	CASSGQGYSNQPQHF
TRBV11-2	TRBJ2-3	.	once	TGTGCCAGCAGCTCCCCGGGCACAGATACGCAGTATTTT	CASSSPGTDTQYF
TRBV12-5	TRBJ2-7	.	once	TGTGCTAGTGGGGGAGGACCGGCCGCCCACGAGCAGTACTTC	CASGGGPAAHEQYF
TRBV10-2	TRBJ2-2	TRBD2	once	TGCGCCAGCACCAGCGCGGGGGGGCCCACCGGGGAGCTGTTTTTT	CASTSAGGPTGELFF
TRBV7-9	TRBJ2-5	.	few	TGTGCCAGCAGCTTACGGGATAAAGAGACCCAGTACTTC	CASSLRDKETQYF
TRBV9	TRBJ1-1	.	.	TGTGCCAGCAGCGTAGAATTAGGGGACACTGAAGCTTTCTTT	CASSVELGDTEAFF
TRBV5-1	TRBJ2-7	TRBD1	.	TGCGCCAGCAGCCCAGGACAGGGCCCGGAGTACGAGCAGTACTTC	CASSPGQGPEYEQYF
TRBV25-1	TRBJ1-2	.	.	TGTGCCAGCAGCTGGCAGGGCGCCTATGGCTACACCTTC	CASSWQGAYGYTF
TRBV6-5	TRBJ1-3	.	.	TGTGCCAGCAGTTACAGGGGGAGCTCTGGAAACACCATATATTTT	CASSYRGSSGNTIYF
TRBV6-5	TRBJ1-2	.	.	TGTGCCAGCAGTCAAACGGGAGACTATGGCTACACCTTC	CASSQTGDYGYTF
TRBV24-1	TRBJ2-7	TRBD2	few	TGTGCCACCAGTGATTCCCTTAGCGGGGCTACCTACGAGCAGTACTTC	CATSDSLSGATYEQYF
TRBV5-6	TRBJ1-2	.	.	TGTGCCAGCAGCTCGGGAGGTATAGGCTACACCTTC	CASSSGGIGYTF